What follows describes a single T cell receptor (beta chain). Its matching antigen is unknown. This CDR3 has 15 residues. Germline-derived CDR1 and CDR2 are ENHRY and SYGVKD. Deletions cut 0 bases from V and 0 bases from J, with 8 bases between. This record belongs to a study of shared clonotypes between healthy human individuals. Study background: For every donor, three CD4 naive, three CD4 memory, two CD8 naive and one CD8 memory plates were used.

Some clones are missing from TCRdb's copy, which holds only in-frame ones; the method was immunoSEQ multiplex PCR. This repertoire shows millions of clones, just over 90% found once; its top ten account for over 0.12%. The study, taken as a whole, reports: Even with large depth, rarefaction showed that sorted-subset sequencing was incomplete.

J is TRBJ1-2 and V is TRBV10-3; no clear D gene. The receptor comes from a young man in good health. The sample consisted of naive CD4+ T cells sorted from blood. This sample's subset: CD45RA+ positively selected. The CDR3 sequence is CAISESFRANYGYTF. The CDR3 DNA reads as TGTGCCATCAGTGAGTCGTTCCGAGCTAACTATGGCTACACCTTC.